Shown below are 3 T cell receptor beta chains from a single sample sequenced in a study of blood T cell repertoires in COVID-19. Sequenced by immunoSEQ multiplex PCR; TCRdb stores in-frame clones only, minus some. This table holds roughly 340,000 clones, approximately 87% found once. Sequencing was performed on peripheral blood. The source of these receptors is a woman aged 45-60 years with COVID-19, enrolled during active disease.

The CDR3, as DNA: TGTGCCAGCAGCTTAATGAGGACAGGGAGCCATGGCTACACCTTC. Translation: CASSLMRTGSHGYTF. The rearrangement links TRBV5-4 to TRBJ1-2; 8 bases agree with TRBD1. Unmatched junction bases numbered 9, after V lost 2 bases and J lost 6 bases. From germline, CDR1 is SGHNT and CDR2 YYREEE (reference sequence). This CDR3 spans 15 amino acids.

V is TRBV7-8 and J is TRBJ2-1, with a possible D match to TRBD2 (6 bases). CDR1 and CDR2 (germline): SGHVS, FQNEAQ. Trimming shortened V by 6 bases and J by 3 bases, and 24 bases separated the two germline ends. This CDR3 has 18 residues. The CDR3 sequence is CASRFRGRDWANYNEQFF. CDR3 DNA: TGTGCCAGCAGGTTCCGCGGGCGGGATTGGGCCAACTACAATGAGCAGTTCTTC.

The chain carries TRBV27 and TRBJ2-7; TRBD2 agrees at 7 bases. Losses at the gene ends were 3 bases for V and 0 bases for J; bases not matched to a gene: 5. The germline gives CDR1 MNHEY, CDR2 SMNVEV (reference sequence). This CDR3 spans 15 amino acids. CDR3 protein: CASSFAASGSYEQYF. The CDR3 DNA is TGTGCCAGCAGTTTTGCGGCTAGCGGCTCCTACGAGCAGTACTTC.